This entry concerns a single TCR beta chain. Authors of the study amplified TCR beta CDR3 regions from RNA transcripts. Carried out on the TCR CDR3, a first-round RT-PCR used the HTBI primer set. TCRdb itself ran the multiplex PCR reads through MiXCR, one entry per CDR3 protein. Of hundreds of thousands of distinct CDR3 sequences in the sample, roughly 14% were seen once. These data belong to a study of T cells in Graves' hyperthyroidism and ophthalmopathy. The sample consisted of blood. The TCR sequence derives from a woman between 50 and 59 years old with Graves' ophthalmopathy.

This chain's CDR3 is CSALIRPARTTDTQYF. The CDR3 DNA sequence: TGCAGTGCTCTCATCCGACCAGCGCGGACCACAGATACGCAGTATTTT. The V and J genes are TRBV20-1 and TRBJ2-3; no clear D gene. Trimming took off 5 bases at V and 2 bases at J, with 20 bases between the two ends. CDR3 size: 16 residues. The germline CDR1 and CDR2 sequences are DFQATT and SNEGSKA (reference sequence).